One and the same sample provided the 19 T cell receptor beta chains below, sequenced in a study of T cell repertoires in cytomegalovirus infection. One entry per CDR3 protein results from TCRdb running MiXCR on the reads. The sample shows approximately 200,000 distinct CDR3 sequences, about 20% of them seen only once. What was sequenced was CD8+ T cells from PBMCs. The source is a human donor in good health (CMV status not recorded). Some clones in this sample may be carry-over from other donors' samples.

The chain uses TRBV2 and TRBJ1-1; no reliable D call. Germline lookup yields CDR1 SNHLY and CDR2 FYNNEI. V dropped 1 base and J dropped 1 base, with 7 bases sitting between them. There are 14 residues in the CDR3. This chain's CDR3 is CASSEGAGNTEAFF. CDR3 DNA sequence: TGTGCCAGCAGTGAAGGGGCAGGGAACACTGAAGCTTTCTTT.

The chain has TRBV20-1 and TRBJ1-1; D is possibly TRBD1 (5 bases). V shed 5 bases and J shed 7 bases, with 8 bases lying between them. This CDR3 has 10 residues. The germline gives CDR1 DFQATT, CDR2 SNEGSKA (reference sequence). The CDR3 here is CSARTLEAFF. For the CDR3, the DNA is TGCAGTGCTCGGACACTTGAAGCTTTCTTT.

This clonotype showed up just a few times. The rearrangement joins TRBV6-5 to TRBJ2-7; 8 positions agree with TRBD1. The CDR3 is made up of 13 amino acids. V lost 5 bases and J lost 6; bases outside the gene matches: 6. Germline loops: CDR1 MNHEY, CDR2 SVGAGI. This CDR3 is CASSPADRGEQYF. For the CDR3, the DNA is TGTGCCAGCAGTCCTGCAGACAGGGGCGAGCAGTACTTC.

This clonotype was picked up a small number of times. J is TRBJ2-7 and V is TRBV28; TRBD2 aligns across 9 bases. Trimming cost V 5 bases and J 2 bases; bases outside gene matches: 7. Germline V lookup: CDR1 MDHEN, CDR2 SYDVKM. CDR3 length: 15 residues. CDR3 residues: CASSLLGLAPYEQYF. CDR3 nucleotide sequence: TGTGCCAGCAGTCTCCTGGGACTAGCACCCTACGAGCAGTACTTC.

Note on this clonotype: This sequence may be a read error, since a much larger clone differs from it by one base. The chain has TRBV6-2 or TRBV6-3 and TRBJ2-1, with 11 bases lining up with TRBD2. CDR3 length: 15 amino acids. Germline CDR1 reads MNHEY; CDR2 reads SVGEGT. The V and J ends lost 4 bases and 3 bases, in that order; junction bases with no gene match: 2. The CDR3 region has the DNA TGTGCCAGCAGTTTGGGACTAGCGGTCTACAATGAGCAGTTCTTC. Its translation is CASSLGLAVYNEQFF.

This clonotype was recorded at least ten times. This chain uses TRBV5-6 with TRBJ1-1; D perhaps matches TRBD1 (5 bases). V dropped 2 bases and J dropped 0 bases, with 8 bases sitting between them. Germline CDR1 reads SGHDT; CDR2 reads YYEEEE. CDR3 size: 14 residues. The CDR3 DNA sequence: TGTGCCAGCAGCTTCGGGACCGTGAACACTGAAGCTTTCTTT. Translation gives CASSFGTVNTEAFF.

In regard to this clonotype: One end of the junction fails to match germline, which may point to a read error. The V gene is TRBV10-3, the J gene TRBJ2-1; D may be TRBD1 (5 bases). The CDR3 runs 11 residues. Germline-derived CDR1 and CDR2 are ENHRY and SYGVKD. The CDR3 loop is CAISESQGRIF. In nucleotides, the CDR3 is TGTGCCATCAGTGAGTCCCAGGGCCGAATCTTC.

This clonotype was observed a few times. The chain combines TRBV20-1 with TRBJ2-1, with 7 bases that match TRBD2. The CDR3 is 15 residues long. Germline CDR1 reads DFQATT; CDR2 reads SNEGSKA (reference sequence). V shed 3 bases, J shed 7 bases, and the junction held 12 bases outside the gene matches. The CDR3 protein is CSARVLTSPTNEQFF. CDR3 in DNA: TGCAGTGCTAGGGTCCTGACTAGCCCCACGAATGAGCAGTTCTTC.

The chain uses TRBV29-1 and TRBJ1-2; D call uncertain. Between the trimmed V and J ends, which lost 4 bases and 6 bases, there was a span of 15 bases. This CDR3 is 13 amino acids long. CDR1 is SQVTM and CDR2 is ANQGSEA in the germline V gene. The CDR3 DNA reads as TGCAGCGTTGTCTTAAGTAATCAGAATGGCTACACCTTC. Its translation: CSVVLSNQNGYTF.

V gene TRBV28 combines with J gene TRBJ2-7; possible D gene TRBD2, 6 bases. This CDR3 is 13 amino acids long. Trimming removed 10 bases at V and 3 bases at J, with 16 bases between. Germline values: CDR1 MDHEN, CDR2 SYDVKM. The DNA of the CDR3 is TGTGCCACACTCGGGGCCGGGGGCTACGAGCAGTACTTC. It specifies CATLGAGGYEQYF.

This clonotype was observed a few times. The chain recombines TRBV7-9 with TRBJ2-6; 7 positions match TRBD2. The CDR3 has 16 amino acids. CDR1 and CDR2 from the germline V gene are SEHNR and FQNEAQ (reference sequence). Germline trimming cut 4 bases from V and 2 bases from J; bases unmatched to any gene: 5. As DNA, the CDR3 is TGTGCCAGCAGCTCTAGCGGTGGGGCTGGGGCCAACGTCCTGACTTTC. This codes for CASSSSGGAGANVLTF. Together with reference TRBV7-9 and TRBJ2-6, the CDR3 gives the full variable domain: DTGVSQNPRHKITKRGQNVTFRCDPISEHNRLYWYRQTLGQGPEFLTYFQNEAQLEKSRLLSDRFSAERPKGSFSTLEIQRTEQGDSAMYLCASSSSGGAGANVLTFGAGSRLTVL.

Only a few counts were recorded for this clonotype. The chain has TRBV20-1 and TRBJ1-6; D ambiguous. CDR1 DFQATT and CDR2 SNEGSKA come from the germline V gene (reference sequence). Trimming stripped 6 bases from V and 9 bases from J, with 21 bases between. CDR3 length: 15 amino acids. The DNA for the CDR3 is TGCAGTGCAGAAGAGATCCCGGGCTTTACTTCACCCCTCCACTTT. This gives the protein CSAEEIPGFTSPLHF.

This clonotype turned up a few times. For the CDR3, the DNA is TGCAGCGCCCAAGGGGGGCCTGAAGCTTTCTTT. This gives the protein CSAQGGPEAFF. The chain uses TRBV29-1 and TRBJ1-1, with D maybe TRBD1 (6 bases). Germline CDR1 is SQVTM and CDR2 is ANQGSEA. This CDR3 region has 11 residues. Trimming stripped 7 bases from V and 6 bases from J, with 12 bases between.

This rearrangement joins TRBV25-1 to TRBJ1-2; D gene unclear. The CDR3 has 12 amino acids. The ends were cut back, 0 bases at V and 4 bases at J, with 3 bases in the middle. The germline gives CDR1 MGHDK, CDR2 SYGVNS. CDR3 coding DNA: TGTGCCAGCAGTGAATACCCCTATGGCTACACCTTC. Its translation is CASSEYPYGYTF.

Only a few counts were recorded for this clonotype. V is TRBV6-5 and J is TRBJ2-7, with a possible D match to TRBD2 (6 bases). CDR1 is MNHEY and CDR2 is SVGAGI in the germline V gene. This CDR3 region has 15 residues. V was shortened by 2 bases and J by 3 bases, with 14 bases between the two germline ends. In DNA, the CDR3 is TGTGCCAGCAGTTACCTGGGGGGTTCCGACTACGAGCAGTACTTC. This codes for CASSYLGGSDYEQYF.

This clonotype was recorded many times. This sequence joins TRBV4-1 and TRBJ2-2, with D perhaps TRBD2 (6 bases). Trimming removed 6 bases at V and 3 bases at J, with 14 bases between. Per germline, CDR1 MGHRA and CDR2 YSYEKL. The CDR3 extends over 15 amino acids. The CDR3 region has the DNA TGCGCCAGCAGGATCCGCGGGACGGACACCGGGGAGCTGTTTTTT. Translated, it gives CASRIRGTDTGELFF.

V gene TRBV4-2 combines with J gene TRBJ1-1, with D tentatively TRBD1 (6 bases). There are 16 residues in the CDR3. With 0 bases removed from V and 4 bases from J, the gap between germline ends came to 15 bases. CDR1 and CDR2 (germline): LGHNA, YNFKEQ. The CDR3 nucleotides read TGTGCCAGCAGCCAAGAGACGGGGTCAGGGGCCACTGAAGCTTTCTTT. Its protein is CASSQETGSGATEAFF.

This clonotype was counted only a few times. The gene calls are TRBV12-3 or TRBV12-4 and TRBJ1-1, with D uncertain. V lost 3 bases and J 0 bases, leaving 8 bases between the germline ends. This CDR3 has 14 amino acids. The CDR3 coding sequence is TGTGCCAGCAGTTTTCAACAACTGAACACTGAAGCTTTCTTT. Its protein is CASSFQQLNTEAFF.

The rearrangement uses TRBV4-1 and TRBJ1-1; tentatively, D is TRBD1 (6 bases). V dropped 1 base and J dropped 0 bases, with 12 bases sitting between them. Germline CDR1 is MGHRA and CDR2 is YSYEKL. The CDR3 spans 16 residues. For the CDR3, the DNA is TGCGCCAGCAGCCAAGGGACGACAGGTATGAACACTGAAGCTTTCTTT. It translates to CASSQGTTGMNTEAFF.